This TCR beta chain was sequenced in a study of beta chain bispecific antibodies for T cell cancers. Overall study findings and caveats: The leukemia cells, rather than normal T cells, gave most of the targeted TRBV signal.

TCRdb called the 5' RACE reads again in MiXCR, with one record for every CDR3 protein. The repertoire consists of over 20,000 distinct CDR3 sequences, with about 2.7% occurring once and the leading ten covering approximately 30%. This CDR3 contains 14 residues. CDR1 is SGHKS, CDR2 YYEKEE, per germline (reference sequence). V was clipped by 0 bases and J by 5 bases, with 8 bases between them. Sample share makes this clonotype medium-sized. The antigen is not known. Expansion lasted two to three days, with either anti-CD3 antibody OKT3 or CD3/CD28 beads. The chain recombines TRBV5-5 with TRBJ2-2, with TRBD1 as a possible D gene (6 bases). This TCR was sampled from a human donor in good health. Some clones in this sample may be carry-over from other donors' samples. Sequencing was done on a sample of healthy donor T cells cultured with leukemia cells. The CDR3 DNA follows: TGTGCCAGCAGCTTGGGCCAGGGGACCGGGGAGCTGTTTTTT. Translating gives CASSLGQGTGELFF.